This T cell receptor beta chain was sequenced during a study of long-term antiretroviral therapy in people with HIV. Germline assignment: CDR1 SGHRS and CDR2 YFSETQ. The CDR3 consists of 17 residues. The J segment lost 0 bases and the V segment lost 4 bases, leaving 8 bases of the junction unmatched. With survey level as its setting, the immunoSEQ assay was v3.0. The protocol was immunoSEQ multiplex PCR, while the TCRdb copy is restricted to in-frame clones and leaves out a portion. This sample has about 17,000 clones, with roughly 92% found just once. This receptor was obtained from a woman in her forties with HIV. The sample in question was unsorted PBMCs, obtained 0.6 years after starting antiretroviral therapy. The chain uses TRBV5-1 and TRBJ2-1, with TRBD1 matching 9 bases. CDR3: CASSRAGTGSSYNEQFF. The CDR3 region has the DNA TGCGCCAGCAGCAGGGCCGGGACAGGGAGCTCCTACAATGAGCAGTTCTTC.